These 18 T cell receptor beta chains originate from one sample sequenced in a study of technical replicates of blood from a few donors. Repertoires were generated with immunoSEQ multiplex PCR, while TCRdb's copy carries only in-frame clones and drops some. The sample includes tens of thousands of clones, 95% to 98% of them seen just once. Specimen: T cells isolated from PBMCs. Every receptor here comes from a human donor in good health.

This clone was recorded once. The genes are TRBV20-1 and TRBJ2-7; possible D gene TRBD1, 6 bases. The CDR3 spans 11 residues. With 6 bases removed from V and 6 bases from J, the gap between germline ends came to 12 bases. Per germline, CDR1 DFQATT and CDR2 SNEGSKA (reference sequence). The CDR3 region has the DNA TGCAGTGCAAGACAAGGGGGCGAGCAGTACTTC. This codes for CSARQGGEQYF.

The chain employs TRBV9 and TRBJ2-4, with D possibly matching TRBD1 (5 bases). The V and J ends lost 4 bases and 16 bases respectively, with 18 bases between them. The germline V gene encodes CDR1 SGDLS and CDR2 YYNGEE. The CDR3 loop spans 12 amino acids. The CDR3, as DNA: TGTGCCAGCAGCCCTTCAGGGTTTGAGCACTACTTC. Translation gives CASSPSGFEHYF. Looking up the rest from reference TRBV9 and TRBJ2-4 gives the full variable domain: DSGVTQTPKHLITATGQRVTLRCSPRSGDLSVYWYQQSLDQGLQFLIQYYNGEERAKGNILERFSAQQFPDLHSELNLSSLELGDSALYFCASSPSGFEHYFGAGTRLSVL.

This chain joins TRBV28 and TRBJ2-1, with TRBD2 identical over 7 bases. The germline V gene has CDR1 MDHEN and CDR2 SYDVKM. Germline trimming cut 6 bases from V and 3 bases from J; bases unmatched to any gene: 8. There are 15 residues in the CDR3. CDR3 nucleotides: TGTGCCAGCAGCCTCGATGGACTAGTCTACAATGAGCAGTTCTTC. It translates to CASSLDGLVYNEQFF.

The chain couples TRBV6-6 to TRBJ2-2, with D possibly TRBD2 on 5 matching bases. In germline, CDR1 is MNHNY, CDR2 SVGAGI (reference sequence). The CDR3 is 16 amino acids. The V and J ends lost 7 bases and 5 bases respectively, with 20 bases between them. CDR3 bases: TGTGCCAGCACCCTCGGCCCTGGACGGGGTACCGGGGAGCTGTTTTTT. Translated, it gives CASTLGPGRGTGELFF.

This chain joins TRBV10-3 and TRBJ1-1; D gene unclear. The CDR3 has 13 amino acids. Between the trimmed V and J ends, which lost 5 bases and 3 bases, there was a span of 10 bases. From germline, CDR1 is ENHRY and CDR2 SYGVKD. CDR3 region: CAISPSADTEAFF. DNA of the CDR3: TGTGCCATCAGTCCTTCAGCGGACACTGAAGCTTTCTTT.

This chain connects TRBV7-9 to TRBJ2-7; D unresolved. Germline-derived CDR1 and CDR2 are SEHNR and FQNEAQ (reference sequence). This CDR3 region has 17 residues. The germline V and J ends were trimmed by 2 bases and 2 bases, with 19 bases remaining between them. The CDR3 DNA is TGTGCCAGCAGCTTAATTCCGCAGGCCGAATTTCCCTACGAGCAGTACTTC. It translates to CASSLIPQAEFPYEQYF.

The V gene is TRBV30, the J gene TRBJ1-2; D remains ambiguous. V was trimmed by 5 bases and J by 7 bases, leaving 11 bases between them. CDR1 is GTSNPN, CDR2 SVGIG, per germline (reference sequence). The CDR3 length is 11 residues. As DNA, the CDR3 is TGTGCCTGGGGACTAGGCTCTGGCTACACCTTC. This translates into CAWGLGSGYTF.

The chain is built from TRBV21-1 and TRBJ1-3; no check of the table's D call, TRBD1, against the DNA was made. TRBV21-1 is given as a pseudogene. This CDR3 has 14 residues. The CDR3 coding sequence is TGTGCCAGCAGCAATATTGGGCCCGGAAACACCATATATTTT. As protein: CASSNIGPGNTIYF.

V is TRBV19 and J is TRBJ2-3; the match to TRBD2 covers 8 bases. J lost 3 bases, V lost 3 bases, and 5 bases had no gene match. The length of the CDR3 is 15 residues. Germline CDR1 LNHDA, CDR2 SQIVND (reference sequence). DNA of the CDR3: TGTGCCAGTAGTATGATTGCGGGAGGAACAGATACGCAGTATTTT. Its protein product is CASSMIAGGTDTQYF.

The J gene is TRBJ2-3, the V gene TRBV7-2, with D tentatively TRBD2 (5 bases). The CDR3 runs 14 residues. CDR1 and CDR2 from the germline V gene are SGHTA and FQGNSA. V lost 0 bases and J 2 bases, leaving 6 bases between the germline ends. For the CDR3, the DNA is TGTGCCAGCAGCTTAGCGAGGGTCACAGATACGCAGTATTTT. Encoded protein: CASSLARVTDTQYF. Full variable domain (remainder filled in from reference TRBV7-2 and TRBJ2-3): GAGVSQSPSNKVTEKGKDVELRCDPISGHTALYWYRQSLGQGLEFLIYFQGNSAPDKSGLPSDRFSAERTGGSVSTLTIQRTQQEDSAVYLCASSLARVTDTQYFGPGTRLTVL.

CDR3 residues: CASSILQGDYEQYF. CDR3 DNA: TGTGCCAGTAGTATTCTACAGGGCGACTACGAGCAGTACTTC. The rearrangement uses TRBV19 and TRBJ2-7; TRBD1 might be the D (6 bases). Trimming removed 3 bases at V and 3 bases at J, with 12 bases between. This CDR3 region has 14 residues. Per the germline V gene, CDR1 is LNHDA and CDR2 is SQIVND (reference sequence).

V usage is TRBV9 and J usage is TRBJ1-5; D is undetermined. CDR3 length: 15 amino acids. The V gene lost 7 bases and the J gene lost 5 bases, with 19 bases spanning the gap. Germline CDR1 and CDR2: SGDLS and YYNGEE. The CDR3 sequence: CASAYGPFSDQPQHF. In nucleotides, the CDR3 is TGTGCCAGCGCCTATGGGCCATTTTCTGATCAGCCCCAGCATTTT.

The chain is built from TRBV7-2 and TRBJ2-7; TRBD2 matches 7 bases. V gave up 4 bases and J gave up 2 bases; unmatched junction bases: 2. The germline V gene encodes CDR1 SGHTA and CDR2 FQGNSA. This CDR3 region has 13 residues. This CDR3 reads CASSSLAAYEQYF. As DNA, the CDR3 is TGTGCCAGCAGCTCGCTAGCGGCCTACGAGCAGTACTTC.

This chain uses TRBV4-2 with TRBJ2-5, with TRBD1 matching 7 bases. J gave up 2 bases and V 1 base, and 1 base lay outside the gene matches. CDR3 length: 14 residues. CDR1 is LGHNA, CDR2 YNFKEQ, per germline. CDR3 amino acids: CASSQGRGQETQYF. The CDR3 bases are TGTGCCAGCAGCCAAGGCAGGGGGCAAGAGACCCAGTACTTC.

This chain links TRBV28 with TRBJ2-5, with 8 bases matching TRBD1. Germline CDR1 reads MDHEN; CDR2 reads SYDVKM. The CDR3 covers 16 residues. Unmatched junction bases numbered 13, after V lost 3 bases and J lost 7 bases. The CDR3 protein is CASSFLRQGTNVTQYF. In DNA, the CDR3 is TGTGCCAGCAGTTTCCTCCGACAGGGGACAAATGTGACCCAGTACTTC. The variable domain in full, completed from reference TRBV28 and TRBJ2-5, reads DVKVTQSSRYLVKRTGEKVFLECVQDMDHENMFWYRQDPGLGLRLIYFSYDVKMKEKGDIPEGYSVSREKKERFSLILESASTNQTSMYLCASSFLRQGTNVTQYFGPGTRLLVL.

This chain uses TRBV30 with TRBJ1-2; no clear D gene. The CDR3 loop spans 8 amino acids. Germline CDR1 reads GTSNPN; CDR2 reads SVGIG (reference sequence). Trimming took off 7 bases at V and 8 bases at J, with 5 bases between the two ends. The CDR3, as DNA: TGTGCCTCTGCGGGCTACACCTTC. Its protein product is CASAGYTF.

The chain links TRBV6-5 to TRBJ1-2, with D possibly being TRBD1 (6 bases). The length of the CDR3 is 12 residues. CDR1 MNHEY and CDR2 SVGAGI come from the germline V gene. V was trimmed by 4 bases and J by 7 bases, leaving 10 bases between them. In DNA form, the CDR3 reads TGTGCCAGCAGTTCGACAGGTCTTGGCTACACCTTC. This encodes CASSSTGLGYTF.

This clone was counted once. The gene calls are TRBV7-8 and TRBJ2-5; TRBD1 agrees at 7 bases. This CDR3 spans 14 amino acids. Germline assignment: CDR1 SGHVS and CDR2 FQNEAQ. The J segment lost 3 bases and the V segment lost 1 base, leaving 2 bases of the junction unmatched. The CDR3 DNA reads as TGTGCCAGCAGCTTAGAAGGGACAGAAGAGACCCAGTACTTC. Its protein product is CASSLEGTEETQYF.